The T cell receptor (beta chain) described here comes from a study of T cells after yellow fever vaccination. Template switching with 5'RACE generated the TCR cDNA and added a universal primer site and UMIs. TCRdb reanalysed the 5' RACE reads using MiXCR and keeps one entry per CDR3 protein. Among 100,000 to 150,000 distinct CDR3 sequences, over 12% were seen once, and the ten largest hold roughly 44%. Germline CDR1 MGHRA, CDR2 YSYEKL. This CDR3 is 14 amino acids long. Trimming at V came to 7 bases and at J to 4 bases, leaving 9 bases not matched to a gene. This clonotype was counted a few times. This sequence joins TRBV4-1 and TRBJ1-1; TRBD1 matches at 7 bases. The receptor comes from a man aged 18 to 29 who received the YFV17D yellow fever vaccine. The sample was CD8+ T cells sorted from PBMCs, taken 5 days after the yellow fever booster vaccination. The CDR3 here is CASTQGEGLTEAFF. As DNA, the CDR3 is TGCGCCAGCACCCAGGGGGAGGGCCTCACTGAAGCTTTCTTT.